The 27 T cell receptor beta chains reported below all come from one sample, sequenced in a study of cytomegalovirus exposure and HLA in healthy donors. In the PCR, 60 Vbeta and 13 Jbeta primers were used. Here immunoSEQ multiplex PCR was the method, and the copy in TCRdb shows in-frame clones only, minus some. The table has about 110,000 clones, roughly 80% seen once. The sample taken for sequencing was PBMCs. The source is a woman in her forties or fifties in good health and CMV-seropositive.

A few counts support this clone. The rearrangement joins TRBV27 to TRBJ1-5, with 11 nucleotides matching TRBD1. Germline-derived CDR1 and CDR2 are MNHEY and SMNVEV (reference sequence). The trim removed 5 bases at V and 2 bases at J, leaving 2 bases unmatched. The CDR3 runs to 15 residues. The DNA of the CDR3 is TGTGCCAGCAGTCTGGACAGGGGGCGCAATCAGCCCCAGCATTTT. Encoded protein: CASSLDRGRNQPQHF.

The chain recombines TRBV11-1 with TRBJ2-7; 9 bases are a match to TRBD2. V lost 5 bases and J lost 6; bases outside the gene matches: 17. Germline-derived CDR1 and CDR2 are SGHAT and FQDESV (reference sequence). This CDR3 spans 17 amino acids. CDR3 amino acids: CASSPLAGVPSVGEQYF. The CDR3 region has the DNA TGTGCCAGCAGCCCCTTAGCGGGGGTACCCTCGGTTGGCGAGCAGTACTTC.

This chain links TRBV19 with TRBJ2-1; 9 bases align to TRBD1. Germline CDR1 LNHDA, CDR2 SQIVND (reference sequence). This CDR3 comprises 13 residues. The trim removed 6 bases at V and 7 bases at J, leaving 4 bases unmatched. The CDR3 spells CASRGQGRNEQFF. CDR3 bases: TGTGCCAGTAGGGGACAGGGAAGGAATGAGCAGTTCTTC.

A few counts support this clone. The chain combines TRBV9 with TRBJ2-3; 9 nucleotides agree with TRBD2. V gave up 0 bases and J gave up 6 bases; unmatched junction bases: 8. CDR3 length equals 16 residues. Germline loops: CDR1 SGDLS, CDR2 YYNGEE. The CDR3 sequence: CASSVGVAGEGDTQYF. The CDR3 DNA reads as TGTGCCAGCAGCGTAGGGGTAGCGGGAGAGGGGGATACGCAGTATTTT.

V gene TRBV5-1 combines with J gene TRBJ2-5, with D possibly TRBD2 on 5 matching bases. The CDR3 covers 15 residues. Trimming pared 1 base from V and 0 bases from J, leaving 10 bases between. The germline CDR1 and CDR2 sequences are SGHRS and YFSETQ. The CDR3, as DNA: TGCGCCAGCAGCTTGCCGGGCGGGTACCAAGAGACCCAGTACTTC. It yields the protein CASSLPGGYQETQYF.

CDR3 loop: CASSLAGRTDTQYF. DNA of the CDR3: TGTGCCAGCAGCTTGGCGGGTCGCACAGATACGCAGTATTTT. The V gene is TRBV5-4, the J gene TRBJ2-3; D gene ambiguous. CDR3 size: 14 residues. Germline CDR1 SGHNT, CDR2 YYREEE (reference sequence). Trimming left V 0 bases short and J 1 base short, with 6 bases between.

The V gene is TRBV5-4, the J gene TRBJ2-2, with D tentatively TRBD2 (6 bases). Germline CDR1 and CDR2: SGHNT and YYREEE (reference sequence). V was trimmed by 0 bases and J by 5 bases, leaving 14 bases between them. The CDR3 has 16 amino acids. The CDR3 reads CASSLVGGSETGELFF. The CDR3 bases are TGTGCCAGCAGCTTGGTGGGGGGTAGCGAGACCGGGGAGCTGTTTTTT. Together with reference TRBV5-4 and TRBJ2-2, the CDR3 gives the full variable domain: ETGVTQSPTHLIKTRGQQVTLRCSSQSGHNTVSWYQQALGQGPQFIFQYYREEENGRGNFPPRFSGLQFPNYSSELNVNALELDDSALYLCASSLVGGSETGELFFGEGSRLTVL.

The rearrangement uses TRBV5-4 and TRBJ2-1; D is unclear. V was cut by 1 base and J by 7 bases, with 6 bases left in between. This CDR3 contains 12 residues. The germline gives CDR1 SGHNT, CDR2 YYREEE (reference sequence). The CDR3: CASSLIRNEQFF. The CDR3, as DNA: TGTGCCAGCAGCTTGATTCGTAATGAGCAGTTCTTC.

The CDR3 protein is CASNGMGGAAGELFF. Written as DNA, the CDR3 is TGTGCCAGCAACGGGATGGGGGGGGCGGCCGGGGAGCTGTTTTTT. The chain is built from TRBV2 and TRBJ2-2, with a possible D match to TRBD2 (7 bases). The V gene lost 7 bases and the J gene lost 6 bases, with 18 bases spanning the gap. CDR1 and CDR2 (germline): SNHLY, FYNNEI. The CDR3 spans 15 residues.

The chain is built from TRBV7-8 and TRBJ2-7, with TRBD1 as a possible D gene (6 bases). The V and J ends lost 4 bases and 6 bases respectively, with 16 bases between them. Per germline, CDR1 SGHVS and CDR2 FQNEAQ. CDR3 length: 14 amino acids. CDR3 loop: CASSSMPGVLEQYF. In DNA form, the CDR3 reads TGTGCCAGCAGCTCCATGCCAGGGGTTCTCGAGCAGTACTTC.

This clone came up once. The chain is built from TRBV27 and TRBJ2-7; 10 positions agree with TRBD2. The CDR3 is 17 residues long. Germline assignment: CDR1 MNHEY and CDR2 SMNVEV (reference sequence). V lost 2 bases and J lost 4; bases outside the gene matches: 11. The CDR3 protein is CASSLSSSGGSTYEQYF. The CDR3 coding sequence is TGTGCCAGCAGTTTAAGTTCTAGCGGGGGCTCGACGTACGAGCAGTACTTC.

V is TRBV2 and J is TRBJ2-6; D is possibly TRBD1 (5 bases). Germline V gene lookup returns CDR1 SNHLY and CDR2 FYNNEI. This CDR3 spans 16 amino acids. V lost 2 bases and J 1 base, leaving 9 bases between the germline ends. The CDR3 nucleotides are TGTGCCAGCAGTGAATCAGGGATATCTGGGGCCAACGTCCTGACTTTC. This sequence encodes CASSESGISGANVLTF.

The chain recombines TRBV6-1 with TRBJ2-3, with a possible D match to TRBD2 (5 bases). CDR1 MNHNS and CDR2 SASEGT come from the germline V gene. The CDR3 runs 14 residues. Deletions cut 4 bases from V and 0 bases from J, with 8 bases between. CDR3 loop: CASSGTYSTDTQYF. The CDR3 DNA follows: TGTGCCAGCAGTGGGACTTATAGCACAGATACGCAGTATTTT.

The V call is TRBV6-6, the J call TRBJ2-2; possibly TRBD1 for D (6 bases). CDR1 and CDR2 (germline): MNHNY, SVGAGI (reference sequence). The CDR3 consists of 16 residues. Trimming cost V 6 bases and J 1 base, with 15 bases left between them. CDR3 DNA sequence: TGTGCCAGCAGCCGCGACGAGACAGGGAACACCGGGGAGCTGTTTTTT. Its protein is CASSRDETGNTGELFF.

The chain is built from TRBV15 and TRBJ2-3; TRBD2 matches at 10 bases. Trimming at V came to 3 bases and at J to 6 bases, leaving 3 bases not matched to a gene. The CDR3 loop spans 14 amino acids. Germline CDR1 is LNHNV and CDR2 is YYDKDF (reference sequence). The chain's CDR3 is CATSRGLAPDTQYF. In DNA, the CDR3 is TGTGCCACCAGCAGGGGACTAGCGCCGGATACGCAGTATTTT.

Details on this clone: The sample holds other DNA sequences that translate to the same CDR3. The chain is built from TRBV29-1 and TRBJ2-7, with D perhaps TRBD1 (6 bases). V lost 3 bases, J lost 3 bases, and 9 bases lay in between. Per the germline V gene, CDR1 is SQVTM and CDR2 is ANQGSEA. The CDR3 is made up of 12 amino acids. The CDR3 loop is CSVEGQGYEQYF. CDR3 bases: TGCAGCGTTGAGGGACAAGGCTACGAGCAGTACTTC.

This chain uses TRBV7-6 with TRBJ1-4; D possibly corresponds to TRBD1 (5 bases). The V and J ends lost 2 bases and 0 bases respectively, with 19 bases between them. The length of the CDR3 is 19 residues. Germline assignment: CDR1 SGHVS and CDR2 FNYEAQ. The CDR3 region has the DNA TGTGCCAGCAGCTTAAAAGGACCGGACACAGGATCAACTAATGAAAAACTGTTTTTT. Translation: CASSLKGPDTGSTNEKLFF. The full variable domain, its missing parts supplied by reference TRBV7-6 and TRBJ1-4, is GAGVSQSPRYKVTKRGQDVALRCDPISGHVSLYWYRQALGQGPEFLTYFNYEAQQDKSGLPNDRFSAERPEGSISTLTIQRTEQRDSAMYRCASSLKGPDTGSTNEKLFFGSGTQLSVL.

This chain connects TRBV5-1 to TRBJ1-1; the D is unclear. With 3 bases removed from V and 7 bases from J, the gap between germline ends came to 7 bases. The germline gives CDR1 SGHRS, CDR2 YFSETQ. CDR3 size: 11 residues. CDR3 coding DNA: TGCGCCAGCAGCTCTTCAGGTGAAGCTTTCTTT. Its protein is CASSSSGEAFF.

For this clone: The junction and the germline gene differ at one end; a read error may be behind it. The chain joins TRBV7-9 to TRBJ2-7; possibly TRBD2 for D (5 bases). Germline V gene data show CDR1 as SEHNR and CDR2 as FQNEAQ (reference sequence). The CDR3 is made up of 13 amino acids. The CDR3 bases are TGTTCCAGCAGCTTAGCGCAGCGGTACGAGCAGTACTTC. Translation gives CSSSLAQRYEQYF.

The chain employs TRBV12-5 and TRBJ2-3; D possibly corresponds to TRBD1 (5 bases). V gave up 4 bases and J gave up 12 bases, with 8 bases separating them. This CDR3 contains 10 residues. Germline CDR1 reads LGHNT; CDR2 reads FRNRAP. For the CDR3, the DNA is TGTGCTAGTGGTTCAGGGATCCAGTATTTT. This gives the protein CASGSGIQYF.

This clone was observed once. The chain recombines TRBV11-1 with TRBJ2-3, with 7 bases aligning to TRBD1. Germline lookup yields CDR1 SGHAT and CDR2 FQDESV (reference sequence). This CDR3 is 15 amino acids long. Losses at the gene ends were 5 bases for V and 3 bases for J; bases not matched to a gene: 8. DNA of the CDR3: TGTGCCAGCAGCATTGGACAGGACTGGACAGATACGCAGTATTTT. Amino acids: CASSIGQDWTDTQYF.

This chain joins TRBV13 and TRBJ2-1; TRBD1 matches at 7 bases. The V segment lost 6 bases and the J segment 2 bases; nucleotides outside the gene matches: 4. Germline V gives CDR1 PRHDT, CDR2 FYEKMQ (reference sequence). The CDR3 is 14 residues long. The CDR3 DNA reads TGTGCCAGCAGTATCGGACAGGCCTACAATGAGCAGTTCTTC. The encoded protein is CASSIGQAYNEQFF.

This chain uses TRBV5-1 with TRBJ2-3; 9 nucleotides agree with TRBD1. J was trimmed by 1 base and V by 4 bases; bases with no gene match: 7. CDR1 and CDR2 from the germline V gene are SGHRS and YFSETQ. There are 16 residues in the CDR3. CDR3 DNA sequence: TGCGCCAGCAGCGAGGGACAGGGAGGAGGCACAGATACGCAGTATTTT. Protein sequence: CASSEGQGGGTDTQYF.

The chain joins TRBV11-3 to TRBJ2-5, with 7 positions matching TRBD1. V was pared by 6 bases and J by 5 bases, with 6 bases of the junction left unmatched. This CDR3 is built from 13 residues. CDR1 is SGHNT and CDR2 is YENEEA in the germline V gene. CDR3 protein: CASSPTGTETQYF. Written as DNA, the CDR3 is TGTGCCAGCAGTCCGACAGGGACGGAGACCCAGTACTTC. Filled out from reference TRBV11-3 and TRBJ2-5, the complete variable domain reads EAGVVQSPRYKIIEKKQPVAFWCNPISGHNTLYWYLQNLGQGPELLIRYENEEAVDDSQLPKDRFSAERLKGVDSTLKIQPAELGDSAVYLCASSPTGTETQYFGPGTRLLVL.

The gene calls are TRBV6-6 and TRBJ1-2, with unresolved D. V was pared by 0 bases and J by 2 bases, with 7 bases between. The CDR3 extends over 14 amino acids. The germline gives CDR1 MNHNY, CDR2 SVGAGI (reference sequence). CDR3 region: CASSYSPGNYGYTF. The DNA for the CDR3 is TGTGCCAGCAGTTACTCGCCCGGGAACTATGGCTACACCTTC.

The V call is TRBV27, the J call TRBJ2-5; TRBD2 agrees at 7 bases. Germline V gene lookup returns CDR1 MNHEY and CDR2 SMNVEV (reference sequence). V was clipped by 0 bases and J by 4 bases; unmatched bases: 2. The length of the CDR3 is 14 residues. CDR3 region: CASSLSRLAETQYF. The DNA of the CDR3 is TGTGCCAGCAGTTTATCCCGACTAGCAGAGACCCAGTACTTC.

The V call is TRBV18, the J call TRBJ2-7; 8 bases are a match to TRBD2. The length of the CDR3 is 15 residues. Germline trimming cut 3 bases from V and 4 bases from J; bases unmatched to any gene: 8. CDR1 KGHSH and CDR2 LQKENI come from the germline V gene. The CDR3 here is CASSPPASGWYEQYF. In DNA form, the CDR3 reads TGTGCCAGCTCACCCCCGGCTAGCGGGTGGTACGAGCAGTACTTC.